This section outlines one T cell receptor beta chain sequence together with its context. This entry comes from a study of shared clonotypes between healthy human individuals. Germline lookup yields CDR1 SQVTM and CDR2 ANQGSEA. The germline V and J ends were trimmed by 1 base and 0 bases, with 15 bases remaining between them. CDR3 size: 16 residues. Measured with immunoSEQ multiplex PCR; TCRdb has only the in-frame clones, and not every one. The sample yields about 380,000 clones, 95% to 97% seen once. The chain recombines TRBV29-1 with TRBJ1-2; possible D gene TRBD1, 6 bases. The sequenced sample consisted of memory CD8+ T cells sorted from blood. The subset was: CD45RO+ cells pooled with CCR7-negative TemRA cells. This clonotype was obtained from a man aged 30 to 45 in good health. CDR3 nucleotides: TGCAGCGTTGAAGGACAGGAGAGATACTCTAACTATGGCTACACCTTC. Protein: CSVEGQERYSNYGYTF. Full variable domain (rest looked up from reference TRBV29-1 and TRBJ1-2): SAVISQKPSRDICQRGTSLTIQCQVDSQVTMMFWYRQQPGQSLTLIATANQGSEATYESGFVIDKFPISRPNLTFSTLTVSNMSPEDSSIYLCSVEGQERYSNYGYTFGSGTRLTVV.